The present TCR beta chain was sequenced within a study of T cell changes during pregnancy in multiple sclerosis. This clone turned up a few times. The protocol was immunoSEQ multiplex PCR, while the TCRdb copy is restricted to in-frame clones and leaves out a portion. The sample holds about 28,000 clones, roughly 88% seen once. Trimming shortened V by 1 base and J by 7 bases, and 11 bases separated the two germline ends. This CDR3 comprises 14 residues. Germline loops: CDR1 LGHNA, CDR2 YNFKEQ. This sample comprised CD4+ T cells from peripheral blood mononuclear cells, obtained in the first trimester of pregnancy. The rearrangement joins TRBV4-2 to TRBJ1-3; D unresolved. This clonotype was sampled from a female donor in good health, enrolled as a control in a pregnancy study. For the CDR3, the DNA is TGTGCCAGCAGCCAAGTAGCTACCCCCAACACCATATATTTT. It yields the protein CASSQVATPNTIYF.